The 23 T cell receptor beta chains reported below all come from one sample, sequenced in a study of cytomegalovirus exposure and HLA in healthy donors (dated by TCRdb to 2016 to 2017). The library was produced with the immunoSEQ multiplex PCR assay. A mixture of 60 forward primers for TCR Vbeta segments and 13 reverse primers for TCR Jbeta segments was used in the multiplex PCR. Imported from immuneACCESS, the table was reduced by TCRdb to in-frame sequences with V and J called. These copies leave out some clones; in studies compared against another copy, an unresolved V gene accounts for under half, and the cause of the remainder is not known. The table for this sample records around 140,000 clones. The leading ten clones occupy about 1.4% of the sample. What was sequenced was PBMCs. Every receptor here comes from a woman in her forties in good health and CMV-seronegative.

The rearrangement uses TRBV19 and TRBJ2-1, with TRBD1 as a possible D gene (5 bases). This CDR3 has 16 residues. The germline V gene encodes CDR1 LNHDA and CDR2 SQIVND (reference sequence). The V end was cut by 3 bases, the J end by 7 bases, with 19 bases between. CDR3 region: CASSMGRVLLGNEQFF. The CDR3 nucleotides read TGTGCCAGTAGTATGGGCAGGGTCCTTTTAGGGAATGAGCAGTTCTTC.

This chain connects TRBV7-2 to TRBJ1-5, with D hard to call. Germline CDR1 is SGHTA and CDR2 is FQGNSA. This CDR3 comprises 17 residues. Trimming pared 1 base from V and 1 base from J, leaving 14 bases between. The CDR3 is CASSLGRGGGSNQPQHF. For the CDR3, the DNA is TGTGCCAGCAGCTTAGGGAGAGGTGGAGGAAGCAATCAGCCCCAGCATTTT.

The chain combines TRBV19 with TRBJ1-2; TRBD1 matches at 7 bases. Looked up from germline, CDR1 is LNHDA and CDR2 is SQIVND (reference sequence). The V gene end was trimmed by 10 bases and the J gene end by 7 bases; junction bases not matched to a gene: 12. There are 13 residues in the CDR3. This chain's CDR3 is CAISGGGAGGYTF. The CDR3 DNA sequence: TGTGCCATTTCAGGAGGGGGCGCTGGTGGCTACACCTTC. The variable domain in full, completed from reference TRBV19 and TRBJ1-2, reads DGGITQSPKYLFRKEGQNVTLSCEQNLNHDAMYWYRQDPGQGLRLIYYSQIVNDFQKGDIAEGYSVSREKKESFPLTVTSAQKNPTAFYLCAISGGGAGGYTFGSGTRLTVV.

The V gene is TRBV28, the J gene TRBJ2-2; 8 bases are shared with TRBD1. The CDR3 runs 15 residues. Losses at the gene ends were 5 bases for V and 2 bases for J; bases not matched to a gene: 4. CDR1 and CDR2 (germline): MDHEN, SYDVKM. CDR3 loop: CASSPRGLNTGELFF. The CDR3 DNA reads as TGTGCCAGCAGTCCCAGGGGGCTCAACACCGGGGAGCTGTTTTTT.

This rearrangement joins TRBV5-5 to TRBJ2-1; possibly TRBD2 for D (6 bases). Germline CDR1 and CDR2: SGHKS and YYEKEE (reference sequence). This CDR3 contains 15 residues. Trimming took 0 bases from V and 3 from J, leaving 10 bases between them. The CDR3 is CASSLGRGYYNEQFF. CDR3 nucleotides: TGTGCCAGCAGCTTGGGGCGGGGATACTACAATGAGCAGTTCTTC.

This chain connects TRBV18 to TRBJ2-7; TRBD2 might be the D (5 bases). Trimming shortened V by 5 bases and J by 3 bases, and 11 bases separated the two germline ends. The CDR3 length is 13 residues. The germline V gene has CDR1 KGHSH and CDR2 LQKENI. The CDR3 sequence is CASSEGIYYEQYF. CDR3 nucleotides: TGTGCCAGCTCAGAGGGAATCTACTACGAGCAGTACTTC.

The chain combines TRBV25-1 with TRBJ1-2; no definite D call. The germline gives CDR1 MGHDK, CDR2 SYGVNS. This CDR3 has 14 amino acids. The ends were cut back, 3 bases at V and 4 bases at J, with 12 bases in the middle. Written as DNA, the CDR3 is TGTGCCAGCAGTGATGACTACAGCTCCTATGGCTACACCTTC. It encodes CASSDDYSSYGYTF.

This chain links TRBV15 with TRBJ2-7; tentatively, D is TRBD1 (6 bases). The CDR3 is made up of 14 amino acids. The V gene's germline CDR1 is LNHNV and CDR2 YYDKDF (reference sequence). The CDR3 nucleotides are TGTGCCACCAGCAGAGGGGCAGGGGCCCGAGAGCAGTGCGTC. Protein product: CATSRGAGAREQCV.

The chain carries TRBV4-2 and TRBJ2-5; 14 nucleotides match TRBD2. The CDR3 has 20 residues. After removal of 2 bases from V and 0 bases from J, the junction contained 11 bases not matched to a gene. Germline lookup yields CDR1 LGHNA and CDR2 YNFKEQ. Here the CDR3 reads CASSQNPRTSGGQYQETQYF. The CDR3 region has the DNA TGTGCCAGCAGCCAAAACCCTAGGACTAGCGGGGGGCAGTACCAAGAGACCCAGTACTTC.

This sequence joins TRBV7-8 and TRBJ2-5; 8 bases map to TRBD2. The CDR3 loop spans 15 amino acids. CDR1 SGHVS and CDR2 FQNEAQ come from the germline V gene. V lost 5 bases, J lost 4 bases, and 9 bases stayed unmatched. This CDR3 is CASSPRRGVRETQYF. The CDR3, as DNA: TGTGCCAGCAGCCCCAGGCGGGGGGTTAGAGAGACCCAGTACTTC.

The chain combines TRBV7-9 with TRBJ1-3, with a possible D match to TRBD1 (6 bases). CDR1 and CDR2 (germline): SEHNR, FQNEAQ (reference sequence). V was trimmed by 11 bases and J by 3 bases, leaving 14 bases between them. The CDR3 has 13 residues. This CDR3 reads CAGRGAYGNTIYF. The CDR3 region has the DNA TGTGCCGGGCGGGGGGCTTATGGAAACACCATATATTTT.

The chain uses TRBV5-1 and TRBJ2-5, with 8 bases aligning to TRBD1. V gave up 7 bases and J gave up 0 bases; unmatched junction bases: 8. This CDR3 comprises 15 residues. CDR1 and CDR2 (germline): SGHRS, YFSETQ. This CDR3 reads CASGTGGYNQETQYF. As DNA, the CDR3 is TGCGCCAGCGGAACAGGGGGTTATAACCAAGAGACCCAGTACTTC.

J is TRBJ2-5 and V is TRBV5-6; 14 bases are a match to TRBD2. The CDR3 totals 17 residues. V dropped 4 bases and J dropped 4; count of bases not matched to a gene: 9. CDR1 is SGHDT and CDR2 is YYEEEE in the germline V gene. CDR3 nucleotide sequence: TGTGCCAGCAGCGTTACCGGGACTAGCGGGGGATCAGAGACCCAGTACTTC. It yields the protein CASSVTGTSGGSETQYF.

The chain employs TRBV5-1 and TRBJ2-7; 12 bases map to TRBD2. Germline assignment: CDR1 SGHRS and CDR2 YFSETQ. The CDR3 totals 16 residues. With 1 base clipped from V and 4 bases from J, the junction kept 6 bases outside the gene matches. The CDR3 protein is CASSLSSGGARYEQYF. CDR3 coding DNA: TGCGCCAGCAGCTTGTCTAGCGGGGGGGCACGATACGAGCAGTACTTC.

The chain's CDR3 is CAISEGGANYGYTF. The CDR3 DNA reads TGTGCCATCAGTGAGGGCGGAGCTAACTATGGCTACACCTTC. This chain connects TRBV10-3 to TRBJ1-2; D gene ambiguous. The V gene lost 2 bases and the J gene lost 0 bases, with 7 bases spanning the gap. Germline-derived CDR1 and CDR2 are ENHRY and SYGVKD. There are 14 residues in the CDR3.

This chain uses TRBV7-2 with TRBJ2-7; 8 positions agree with TRBD1. V gave up 5 bases and J gave up 0 bases; unmatched junction bases: 3. Germline V lookup: CDR1 SGHTA, CDR2 FQGNSA. There are 14 residues in the CDR3. The CDR3 DNA reads as TGTGCCAGCAGCCCGGGACAGGTCTCCTACGAGCAGTACTTC. Its translation is CASSPGQVSYEQYF.

The J gene is TRBJ1-4, the V gene TRBV27; no clear D. The V end was cut by 4 bases, the J end by 1 base, with 10 bases between. The length of the CDR3 is 15 residues. Germline-derived CDR1 and CDR2 are MNHEY and SMNVEV (reference sequence). For the CDR3, the DNA is TGTGCCAGCAGTTCGGTCCCGGGAACTAATGAAAAACTGTTTTTT. Translating gives CASSSVPGTNEKLFF.

V usage is TRBV11-2 and J usage is TRBJ1-3; D remains unclear. The V gene's germline CDR1 is SGHAT and CDR2 FQNNGV. V lost 6 bases and J lost 2, with 2 bases in between. This CDR3 is built from 11 residues. The CDR3 DNA reads as TGTGCCAGCAGTACTGGAAACACCATATATTTT. Residues: CASSTGNTIYF.

The chain carries TRBV5-1 and TRBJ1-2; D unresolved. V was clipped by 0 bases and J by 5 bases, with 5 bases between them. Germline V CDR1 and CDR2: SGHRS, YFSETQ. The CDR3 is made up of 12 amino acids. Here the CDR3 reads CASSLDSYGYTF. The CDR3 coding sequence is TGCGCCAGCAGCTTGGACAGTTATGGCTACACCTTC.

V is TRBV5-4 and J is TRBJ1-4, with D unresolved. CDR1 is SGHNT, CDR2 YYREEE, per germline (reference sequence). The CDR3 is 14 amino acids. V was trimmed by 0 bases and J by 5 bases, leaving 8 bases between them. In DNA form, the CDR3 reads TGTGCCAGCAGCTTGGGACTCCTGAATGAAAAACTGTTTTTT. This translates into CASSLGLLNEKLFF. The complete variable domain, with remaining parts taken from reference TRBV5-4 and TRBJ1-4, reads ETGVTQSPTHLIKTRGQQVTLRCSSQSGHNTVSWYQQALGQGPQFIFQYYREEENGRGNFPPRFSGLQFPNYSSELNVNALELDDSALYLCASSLGLLNEKLFFGSGTQLSVL.

The chain couples TRBV1 to TRBJ2-2; the D call of TRBD2 is as the table states it, not checked on the DNA. TRBV1 is marked as a pseudogene. The CDR3 runs 12 residues. The CDR3 DNA reads as TGCACCAGCAACTTAAACACCGGGGAGCTGTTTTTT. Its protein product is CTSNLNTGELFF.

The chain joins TRBV7-2 to TRBJ1-2, with unresolved D. CDR1 and CDR2 (germline): SGHTA, FQGNSA. V was pared by 6 bases and J by 8 bases, with 13 bases between. CDR3 size: 12 residues. Here the CDR3 reads CASRSLRWGYTF. The CDR3, as DNA: TGTGCCAGCAGGTCACTAAGGTGGGGCTACACCTTC.

The V and J genes are TRBV14 and TRBJ2-7; the match to TRBD1 covers 10 bases. The germline CDR1 and CDR2 sequences are SGHDN and FVKESK. The V segment lost 3 bases and the J segment 2 bases; nucleotides outside the gene matches: 4. The length of the CDR3 is 15 residues. CDR3 residues: CASSQGTGDTYEQYF. CDR3 sequence (DNA): TGTGCCAGCAGCCAGGGGACAGGGGATACCTACGAGCAGTACTTC.